The 9 T cell receptor beta chains given below trace back to one sample, sequenced in a study of blood T cell repertoires in COVID-19. The data were produced by immunoSEQ multiplex PCR, yet TCRdb's version contains in-frame clones alone and is incomplete. The profile covers more than 150,000 clones, with roughly 92% appearing a single time and 0.76% taken by the ten largest. The sequenced sample was peripheral blood. All receptors come from a man in his thirties or forties with COVID-19, enrolled during active disease.

This chain uses TRBV7-2 with TRBJ1-1, with D maybe TRBD1 (6 bases). CDR1 is SGHTA, CDR2 FQGNSA, per germline. The CDR3 totals 14 residues. Trimming cost V 2 bases and J 7 bases, with 14 bases left between them. For the CDR3, the DNA is TGTGCCAGCAGCTTACGGGGGGCCCTTGTTGAAGCTTTCTTT. Residues: CASSLRGALVEAFF.

The chain links TRBV6-5 to TRBJ1-2; no reliable D call. The germline V gene has CDR1 MNHEY and CDR2 SVGAGI. V was clipped by 4 bases and J by 4 bases, with 4 bases between them. The CDR3 is 11 amino acids. The CDR3 DNA is TGTGCCAGCAGTTCCCTCTATGGCTACACCTTC. This translates into CASSSLYGYTF.

This sequence joins TRBV6-5 and TRBJ2-1, with 8 positions matching TRBD1. The CDR3 sequence is 14 residues long. Germline lookup yields CDR1 MNHEY and CDR2 SVGAGI. Unmatched junction bases numbered 2, after V lost 7 bases and J lost 0 bases. This CDR3 is CASMGTGSYNEQFF. The CDR3 region has the DNA TGTGCCAGCATGGGGACAGGCTCCTACAATGAGCAGTTCTTC.

The V and J genes are TRBV24-1 and TRBJ2-1; TRBD2 matches 8 bases. The CDR3 covers 14 residues. CDR1 and CDR2 from the germline V gene are KGHDR and SFDVKD. Unmatched junction bases numbered 6, after V lost 6 bases and J lost 6 bases. The CDR3 sequence is CATSYGGGRNEQFF. DNA of the CDR3: TGTGCCACCAGTTACGGGGGGGGTCGCAATGAGCAGTTCTTC.

The CDR3: CASIWGQTAYGYTF. CDR3 DNA sequence: TGTGCCAGCATCTGGGGACAAACTGCCTATGGCTACACCTTC. The genes are TRBV5-6 and TRBJ1-2; D is possibly TRBD1 (6 bases). Trimming cost V 6 bases and J 4 bases, with 16 bases left between them. From germline, CDR1 is SGHDT and CDR2 YYEEEE. The CDR3 is 14 amino acids.

The chain links TRBV6-5 to TRBJ1-5, with TRBD1 matching over 7 bases. The CDR3 length is 15 residues. The V gene's germline CDR1 is MNHEY and CDR2 SVGAGI. The J segment lost 4 bases and the V segment lost 6 bases, leaving 9 bases of the junction unmatched. The CDR3 spells CASSLRTGRNQPQHF. In nucleotides, the CDR3 is TGTGCCAGCAGCCTTAGGACAGGCCGTAATCAGCCCCAGCATTTT.

V is TRBV3-1 (or the pseudogene TRBV3-2) and J is TRBJ1-6; D is possibly TRBD1 (6 bases). The V end lost 1 base, the J end lost 6 bases, and 10 bases lay between the germline ends. CDR3 length equals 15 residues. CDR1 and CDR2 from the germline V gene are LGHDT and YNNKEL (reference sequence). The DNA for the CDR3 is TGTGCCAGCAGCCAAGCGACAGGAGTTAATTCACCCCTCCACTTT. Protein sequence: CASSQATGVNSPLHF.

The chain links TRBV5-1 to TRBJ1-3; D uncertain. The CDR3 sequence is 16 residues long. V shed 4 bases and J shed 0 bases, with 14 bases lying between them. Germline V lookup: CDR1 SGHRS, CDR2 YFSETQ. In nucleotides, the CDR3 is TGCGCCAGCAGCCCAGGCTTGGGCGTCTCTGGAAACACCATATATTTT. This translates into CASSPGLGVSGNTIYF. Complete variable domain (other parts from reference TRBV5-1 and TRBJ1-3): KAGVTQTPRYLIKTRGQQVTLSCSPISGHRSVSWYQQTPGQGLQFLFEYFSETQRNKGNFPGRFSGRQFSNSRSEMNVSTLELGDSALYLCASSPGLGVSGNTIYFGEGSWLTVV.

This clone was seen only a few times. The V and J genes are TRBV11-2 and TRBJ1-3, with TRBD1 matching over 12 bases. In germline, CDR1 is SGHAT, CDR2 FQNNGV. The CDR3 spans 18 residues. J was trimmed by 5 bases and V by 5 bases; bases with no gene match: 13. CDR3 nucleotide sequence: TGTGCCAGCAGCGAAAATTCCGGGACAGGGGGCCGGAGAAACACCATATATTTT. Amino acids: CASSENSGTGGRRNTIYF.